The clone carrying this T cell receptor beta chain was counted a few times. J lost 5 bases, V lost 0 bases, and 5 bases had no gene match. The length of the CDR3 is 15 residues. The germline V gene encodes CDR1 SGHNT and CDR2 YYREEE (reference sequence). The data were taken from a study of radiotherapy plus CTLA-4 blockade in lung cancer. Sequenced by immunoSEQ multiplex PCR; TCRdb stores in-frame clones only, minus some. The profile shows roughly 110,000 clones, more than 65% of them singletons. The receptor's source is a human donor with non-small cell lung cancer that progressed on radiotherapy plus ipilimumab. Some clones in this sample may be carry-over from other donors' samples. The sample here was peripheral blood, taken from a patient treated with radiotherapy plus ipilimumab. The chain joins TRBV5-4 to TRBJ2-3, with 8 positions matching TRBD1. The CDR3 loop reads CASSLEPTGGDTQYF. The CDR3 region has the DNA TGTGCCAGCAGCTTGGAACCCACAGGGGGAGATACGCAGTATTTT.